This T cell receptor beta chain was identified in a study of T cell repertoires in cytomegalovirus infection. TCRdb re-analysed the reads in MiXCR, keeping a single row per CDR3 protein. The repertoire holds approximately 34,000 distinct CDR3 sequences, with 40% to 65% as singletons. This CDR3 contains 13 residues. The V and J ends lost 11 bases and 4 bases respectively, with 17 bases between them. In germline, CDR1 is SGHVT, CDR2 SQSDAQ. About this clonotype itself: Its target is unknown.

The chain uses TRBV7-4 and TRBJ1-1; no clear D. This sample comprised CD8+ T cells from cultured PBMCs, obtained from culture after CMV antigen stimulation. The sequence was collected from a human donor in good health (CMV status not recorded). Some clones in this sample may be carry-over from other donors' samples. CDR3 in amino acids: CAGRKPGGTEAFF. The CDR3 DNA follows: TGTGCCGGCCGGAAGCCGGGCGGCACTGAAGCTTTCTTT.